The rows below give T cell receptor beta chains drawn from one sample of a study of T cell repertoires in cytomegalovirus infection. TCRdb re-analysed the reads in MiXCR, keeping a single row per CDR3 protein. Counted here are around 550,000 distinct CDR3 sequences, around 27% occurring once; the ten biggest clones make up around 14%. The sequenced material came from PBMCs. The receptors shown here come from a human donor in good health (CMV status not recorded). Some clones in this sample may be carry-over from other donors' samples. Both conserved end residues are part of each CDR3. Expanded clones are given a class, and other clones once, few, many or no size at all.

TRBJ2-1,TRBV7-2,-,CASSLSGTTSYNEQFF
TRBJ2-1,TRBV4-1,-,CASSHSTSGGRNEQFF
TRBJ2-3,TRBV6-5,-,CASSTPYGKGPDTQYF
TRBJ1-2,TRBV12-3/TRBV12-4,many,CASSLGAAVSWSYTF
TRBJ2-7,TRBV7-9,-,CASSSVINQGPYEQYF
TRBJ1-5,TRBV6-2/TRBV6-3,-,CASSSSIRPQHF
TRBJ1-1,TRBV30,-,CAWVRRGLTVNTEAFF
TRBJ2-2,TRBV6-2/TRBV6-3,-,CASSYSGAGTGELFF
TRBJ2-5,TRBV10-3,many,CAISGGPSGRIGETQYF
TRBJ2-1,TRBV6-1,-,CASSVGTSGPGGHEQFF
TRBJ2-1,TRBV29-1,once,CSVGSLHYRGEQFF